These T cell receptor beta chains were read from a single sample in a study of blood T cells in healthy people across ages. TCRdb called the 5' RACE reads again in MiXCR, with one record for every CDR3 protein. The table records about 1.5 million distinct CDR3 sequences, about 42% of them present only once. Material for sequencing was blood. Source of these receptors: a woman aged 18 to 35 in good health. Each CDR3 is given with its conserved first and last residue. A D gene is named only where the DNA matches it firmly. Expanded clones get a size class; other rows say once, few or many, or leave the size out.

>-|-|TRBV29-1|TRBJ1-2
CSVEGHKGQGTDGYTF
TGCAGCGTTGAAGGGCACAAGGGGCAGGGTACGGATGGTTACACCTTC
>few|-|TRBV12-3/TRBV12-4|TRBJ1-1
CASSLEGPWNTEAFF
TGTGCCAGCAGTTTAGAGGGACCCTGGAACACTGAAGCTTTCTTT
>-|-|TRBV7-9|TRBJ1-1
CASSLARRGSAEAFF
TGTGCCAGCAGCTTAGCGAGAAGGGGTAGCGCTGAAGCTTTCTTT
>many|TRBD1|TRBV7-2|TRBJ2-5
CASSVNRGRETQYF
TGTGCCAGCAGCGTCAACAGGGGTAGAGAGACCCAGTACTTC
>-|TRBD1|TRBV7-2|TRBJ2-7
CASSADRELYYEQYF
TGTGCCAGCAGCGCAGACAGGGAACTTTACTACGAGCAGTACTTC
>-|-|TRBV9|TRBJ2-1
CASSVGARNEQFF
TGTGCCAGCAGCGTGGGGGCCCGTAATGAGCAGTTCTTC
>-|TRBD2|TRBV19|TRBJ2-1
CASRSGTSGKETRFF
TGTGCCAGTAGATCAGGGACTAGCGGTAAAGAGACCCGGTTCTTC
>few|-|TRBV13|TRBJ1-1
CASSLERATEAFF
TGTGCCAGCAGCTTAGAAAGGGCCACTGAAGCTTTCTTT
>few|-|TRBV12-3/TRBV12-4|TRBJ2-2
CASSLARDRDGELFF
TGTGCCAGCAGTTTGGCGCGGGATCGTGACGGGGAGCTGTTTTTT
>-|-|TRBV5-1|TRBJ1-1
CASSLTRLGEGPEAFF
TGCGCCAGCAGCTTGACCAGGTTAGGGGAAGGTCCTGAAGCTTTCTTT
>-|-|TRBV11-2|TRBJ1-6
CASSLAATVYNSPLHF
TGTGCCAGCAGCTTAGCAGCGACAGTCTATAATTCACCCCTCCACTTT
>few|-|TRBV9|TRBJ2-7
CASSVGQGPGYEQYF
TGTGCCAGCAGCGTAGGGCAGGGGCCTGGGTACGAGCAGTACTTC
>-|-|TRBV6-2/TRBV6-3|TRBJ2-1
CASSSEHTLNYEQFF
TGTGCCAGCAGCTCCGAACATACTCTGAATTATGAGCAGTTCTTC
>-|-|TRBV4-3|TRBJ2-7
CASSQDGAAGYSYEQYF
TGCGCCAGCAGCCAAGATGGAGCGGCAGGGTACTCCTACGAGCAGTACTTC
>-|TRBD2|TRBV11-2|TRBJ2-1
CASSSVAGVNEQFF
TGTGCCAGCAGCTCAGTAGCGGGAGTCAATGAGCAGTTCTTC
>-|-|TRBV12-3/TRBV12-4|TRBJ1-4
CASSPSLGEKLFF
TGTGCCAGCAGTCCCTCTCTGGGTGAAAAACTGTTTTTT
>-|TRBD1|TRBV6-2/TRBV6-3|TRBJ2-7
CASSYGTGDPYEQYF
TGTGCCAGCAGCTATGGGACAGGTGATCCCTACGAGCAGTACTTC
>-|TRBD1|TRBV28|TRBJ1-2
CASRGTVNNYGYTF
TGTGCCAGCAGGGGGACAGTCAATAACTATGGCTACACCTTC
>-|TRBD1|TRBV6-2/TRBV6-3|TRBJ1-2
CASSHLRQGNYGYTF
TGTGCCAGCAGTCACCTACGACAGGGGAACTATGGCTACACCTTC
>few|-|TRBV2|TRBJ2-3
CASRYRGAKDTQYF
TGTGCCAGCAGATACCGGGGGGCGAAAGATACGCAGTATTTT
>-|-|TRBV6-5|TRBJ2-7
CASRPGVGVHEQYF
TGTGCCAGCAGACCAGGGGTTGGGGTCCACGAGCAGTACTTC
>few|-|TRBV29-1|TRBJ2-2
CSVGPAVGGGELFF
TGCAGCGTTGGACCAGCGGTAGGCGGTGGGGAGCTGTTTTTT
>-|TRBD1|TRBV6-5|TRBJ2-7
CASSYSRDRGYEQYF
TGTGCCAGCAGTTACTCCCGGGACAGGGGCTACGAGCAGTACTTC
>few|-|TRBV6-2/TRBV6-3|TRBJ2-7
CASTQQYEQYF
TGTGCCAGCACCCAACAGTACGAGCAGTACTTC
>-|TRBD1|TRBV4-3|TRBJ1-2
CASSQGTGLGYGYTF
TGCGCCAGCAGCCAAGGGACAGGGTTGGGCTATGGCTACACCTTC
>few|TRBD2|TRBV24-1|TRBJ2-1
CATSHTGTSGYNEQFF
TGTGCCACCAGCCATACCGGGACTAGCGGTTACAATGAGCAGTTCTTC
>-|TRBD1|TRBV5-1|TRBJ2-7
CASRATGGASYEQYF
TGCGCCAGCAGGGCCACAGGGGGCGCCTCCTACGAGCAGTACTTC
>-|-|TRBV7-8|TRBJ2-1
CASSHRDLLNAEQFF
TGTGCCAGCAGCCACCGGGACCTACTCAATGCGGAGCAGTTCTTC
>-|-|TRBV4-1|TRBJ2-1
CASSHLLWDNEQFF
TGCGCCAGCAGCCATCTACTATGGGACAATGAGCAGTTCTTC
>-|-|TRBV10-3|TRBJ2-3
CAISGVWYSSTDTQYF
TGTGCCATCAGTGGGGTTTGGTATTCTAGCACAGATACGCAGTATTTT
>-|TRBD2|TRBV4-2|TRBJ2-7
CASSQGTSGLYEQYF
TGTGCCAGCAGCCAAGGGACTAGCGGGTTATACGAGCAGTACTTC
>-|-|TRBV18|TRBJ2-3
CASSPPGADAQYF
TGTGCCAGCTCACCACCTGGAGCAGATGCGCAGTATTTT
>-|-|TRBV7-6|TRBJ1-3
CASSLGVRGSSGNTIYF
TGTGCCAGCAGCTTAGGAGTCCGGGGGTCCTCTGGAAACACCATATATTTT
>many|TRBD2|TRBV20-1|TRBJ2-5
CSARDLAGATLETQYF
TGCAGTGCTAGAGATCTGGCGGGAGCAACTTTAGAGACCCAGTACTTC
>few|-|TRBV27|TRBJ1-2
CASSYAPSGVAGYTF
TGTGCCAGCAGTTACGCCCCCTCAGGGGTAGCTGGCTACACCTTC
>-|TRBD2|TRBV27|TRBJ2-7
CASSPAGDEQYF
TGTGCCAGCAGTCCCGCGGGAGACGAGCAGTACTTC
>few|TRBD1|TRBV24-1|TRBJ1-2
CATSDLLQGVPLNYGYTF
TGTGCCACCAGTGATTTGCTCCAGGGGGTGCCCTTAAACTATGGCTACACCTTC
>few|-|TRBV6-5|TRBJ2-1
CASSSWGRQHNEQFF
TGTGCCAGCAGCTCTTGGGGACGGCAACACAATGAGCAGTTCTTC
>few|-|TRBV20-1|TRBJ1-1
CSAAETMNTEAFF
TGCAGTGCCGCGGAGACAATGAACACTGAAGCTTTCTTT
>-|-|TRBV7-2|TRBJ2-1
CASSLAANNEQFF
TGTGCCAGCAGCTTAGCGGCGAACAATGAGCAGTTCTTC
>-|TRBD1|TRBV5-1|TRBJ2-3
CASSFRDRGPTDTQYF
TGCGCCAGCAGCTTCCGGGACAGGGGTCCCACAGATACGCAGTATTTT
>-|TRBD1|TRBV20-1|TRBJ1-1
CSARTGGADGTEAFF
TGCAGTGCCCGGACAGGGGGCGCCGATGGCACTGAAGCTTTCTTT
>-|-|TRBV3-1|TRBJ1-1
CASSQEVRNTEAFF
TGTGCCAGCAGCCAAGAAGTCAGGAACACTGAAGCTTTCTTT
>-|-|TRBV28|TRBJ1-2
CASSPRLGYGYTF
TGCGCCAGCAGCCCAAGACTCGGCTATGGCTACACCTTC
>-|-|TRBV6-5|TRBJ1-2
CASTWTGGAYTF
TGCGCCAGCACCTGGACGGGAGGAGCCTACACCTTC
>-|-|TRBV29-1|TRBJ2-1
CSVDTVLEGEQFF
TGCAGCGTCGACACCGTTTTGGAGGGTGAGCAGTTCTTC
>-|-|TRBV29-1|TRBJ2-5
CSFCIGGETQYF
TGCAGCTTTTGTATTGGTGGAGAGACCCAGTACTTC
>-|-|TRBV4-2|TRBJ1-1
CASSQEGNRANTEAFF
TGTGCCAGCAGCCAAGAAGGGAACAGGGCAAACACTGAAGCTTTCTTT
>-|TRBD2|TRBV10-3|TRBJ2-1
CAISRTSGTTNYNEQFF
TGTGCCATCAGCCGGACTAGCGGGACTACAAACTACAATGAGCAGTTCTTC
>-|TRBD1|TRBV6-6|TRBJ2-1
CATLDRQGRRDEQFF
TGTGCCACCTTAGACCGACAGGGACGACGAGATGAGCAGTTCTTC
>-|-|TRBV2|TRBJ2-7
CASMGPHYEQYF
TGTGCCAGCATGGGGCCCCACTACGAGCAGTACTTC
>many|TRBD2|TRBV20-1|TRBJ2-5
CSARDLAGGQLETQYF
TGCAGTGCTAGAGATCTAGCGGGGGGCCAATTAGAGACCCAGTACTTC
>-|TRBD1|TRBV9|TRBJ1-5
CASSLRTGRADQPQHF
TGTGCCAGCAGCCTGAGGACAGGGAGGGCCGATCAGCCCCAGCATTTT
>few|TRBD2|TRBV30|TRBJ2-1
CAWSAGTSGIYEQFF
TGTGCCTGGAGCGCGGGGACTAGCGGTATATATGAGCAGTTCTTC
>-|TRBD2|TRBV27|TRBJ2-1
CASSRLAGGRYNEQFF
TGTGCCAGCAGCCGACTAGCGGGGGGGCGCTACAATGAGCAGTTCTTC
>-|TRBD2|TRBV4-3|TRBJ2-3
CASSRGLDKDTQYF
TGCGCCAGCAGCCGAGGACTAGACAAAGATACGCAGTATTTT
>-|-|TRBV4-3|TRBJ2-1
CASSQEGGHEQFF
TGCGCCAGCAGCCAAGAGGGTGGTCATGAGCAGTTCTTC